The entry that follows covers one TCR beta chain sequence. This CDR3 region has 14 residues. The germline gives CDR1 LNHDA, CDR2 SQIVND (reference sequence). The junction had 12 bases not matched to a gene; V was cut back by 6 bases and J by 15 bases. This specimen comes from a study of blood T cell repertoires in COVID-19. Original processing methods: Amplification of reference gene primers provided the estimated nucleated cell counts. Repertoires were generated with immunoSEQ multiplex PCR, while TCRdb's copy carries only in-frame clones and drops some. For V, J and clone size, that table is used; D and trimming come from the DNA. The table includes 90,000 to 150,000 clones, around 89% detected once.

The sequencing input was peripheral blood. The genes are TRBV19 and TRBJ2-6; 9 bases align to TRBD1. The receptor's source is a human donor with acute or convalescent COVID-19. The donor label of this sample is uncertain. The CDR3 sequence is CASRPGQGIWGLTF. CDR3 DNA sequence: TGTGCCAGTAGACCGGGACAGGGAATTTGGGGCCTGACTTTC.